Described below is a single TCR beta chain sequence and its context. PCR involved 60 Vbeta and 13 Jbeta primers. Data came from immunoSEQ multiplex PCR; TCRdb stores just in-frame clones and leaves some out. The sample lists some 180,000 clones; around 82% were seen once. This CDR3 region has 12 residues. Germline V CDR1 and CDR2: KGHSH, LQKENI. Trimming took 2 bases from V and 13 from J, leaving 12 bases between them. The record originates from a study of cytomegalovirus exposure and HLA in healthy donors. The sample taken for sequencing was PBMCs. The sequence was obtained from a middle-aged man in good health and CMV-seropositive. The gene calls are TRBV18 and TRBJ2-1; tentative D call: TRBD2 (5 bases). CDR3 sequence (DNA): TGTGCCAGCTCACCAGACGGTGGAGGACAGTTCTTC. Amino acid sequence: CASSPDGGGQFF.